The 31 T cell receptor beta chains reported below all come from one sample, sequenced in a study of T-cell reconstitution after alpha-beta-depleted transplantation in children. Unique molecular identifiers were incorporated when the TCRbeta library was constructed. TCRdb ran MiXCR on the PCR reads and lists one entry per CDR3 protein. The sample shows around 410,000 distinct CDR3 sequences, approximately 11% of them seen only once. Specimen: PBMCs from the stem cell graft donor, collected from the stem cell graft. The receptors stem from a human donor who donated a stem cell graft to a child with acute myeloid leukemia.

This clonotype was seen many times. The V gene is TRBV29-1, the J gene TRBJ1-3, with D hard to call. This CDR3 region has 15 residues. The V gene lost 1 base and the J gene lost 3 bases, with 13 bases spanning the gap. Germline CDR1 SQVTM, CDR2 ANQGSEA. CDR3 residues: CSVEAAGLDGNTIYF. In DNA, the CDR3 is TGCAGCGTTGAAGCGGCAGGCCTCGATGGAAACACCATATATTTT. Together with reference TRBV29-1 and TRBJ1-3, the CDR3 gives the full variable domain: SAVISQKPSRDICQRGTSLTIQCQVDSQVTMMFWYRQQPGQSLTLIATANQGSEATYESGFVIDKFPISRPNLTFSTLTVSNMSPEDSSIYLCSVEAAGLDGNTIYFGEGSWLTVV.

The chain has TRBV20-1 and TRBJ2-5, with D maybe TRBD2 (6 bases). Trimming took off 6 bases at V and 2 bases at J, with 19 bases between the two ends. This CDR3 contains 15 residues. CDR1 DFQATT and CDR2 SNEGSKA come from the germline V gene (reference sequence). The CDR3 is CSAERAGPTQETQYF. CDR3 in DNA: TGCAGTGCCGAGAGGGCGGGGCCGACACAAGAGACCCAGTACTTC.

This clonotype came up many times. J is TRBJ2-3 and V is TRBV9; 7 bases map to TRBD2. Germline V gene lookup returns CDR1 SGDLS and CDR2 YYNGEE. This CDR3 region has 14 residues. V lost 4 bases and J lost 4; bases outside the gene matches: 6. CDR3 sequence: CASSIGGIADTQYF. The CDR3 DNA reads TGTGCCAGCAGCATCGGGGGGATAGCAGATACGCAGTATTTT.

There are a few counts of this clonotype. This chain connects TRBV12-3 or TRBV12-4 to TRBJ1-2; possibly TRBD1 for D (5 bases). The CDR3 consists of 14 residues. V was clipped by 3 bases and J by 4 bases, with 12 bases between them. This CDR3 is CASSFGDRPYGYTF. The DNA of the CDR3 is TGTGCCAGCAGTTTTGGGGACCGACCCTATGGCTACACCTTC.

V usage is TRBV10-3 and J usage is TRBJ1-6; D is unresolved. Trimming stripped 6 bases from V and 5 bases from J, with 2 bases between. Germline lookup yields CDR1 ENHRY and CDR2 SYGVKD. The CDR3 covers 11 residues. CDR3 residues: CAISDNSPLHF. The CDR3 nucleotides read TGTGCCATCAGCGATAATTCACCCCTCCACTTT.

The chain recombines TRBV4-1 with TRBJ1-4; D not resolved. V dropped 4 bases and J dropped 0 bases, with 12 bases sitting between them. The CDR3 runs 16 residues. CDR1 and CDR2 from the germline V gene are MGHRA and YSYEKL. CDR3 region: CASSPQQVSTNEKLFF. DNA for the CDR3: TGCGCCAGCAGCCCACAGCAGGTTTCAACTAATGAAAAACTGTTTTTT.

This clonotype has only a few counts. V usage is TRBV20-1 and J usage is TRBJ1-6; D is possibly TRBD1 (6 bases). The CDR3 runs 14 residues. The V gene lost 1 base and the J gene lost 5 bases, with 9 bases spanning the gap. Germline CDR1 reads DFQATT; CDR2 reads SNEGSKA (reference sequence). The CDR3 nucleotides are TGCAGTGCTAGAGTGGACAGCAATAATTCACCCCTCCACTTT. Its protein is CSARVDSNNSPLHF.

This clonotype has just a few counts. This chain connects TRBV9 to TRBJ1-4, with a tentative D call TRBD1 (5 bases). CDR1 and CDR2 (germline): SGDLS, YYNGEE. Trimming cost V 0 bases and J 0 bases, with 6 bases left between them. The CDR3 extends over 15 amino acids. Here the CDR3 DNA reads TGTGCCAGCAGCGTAGGGGGGTCAACTAATGAAAAACTGTTTTTT. This gives the protein CASSVGGSTNEKLFF. The full variable domain, in which reference TRBV9 and TRBJ1-4 provide the parts outside the CDR3, is DSGVTQTPKHLITATGQRVTLRCSPRSGDLSVYWYQQSLDQGLQFLIQYYNGEERAKGNILERFSAQQFPDLHSELNLSSLELGDSALYFCASSVGGSTNEKLFFGSGTQLSVL.

The CDR3 protein is CASRNPRTYNEQFF. Written as DNA, the CDR3 is TGTGCCAGCAGAAACCCCCGGACCTACAATGAGCAGTTCTTC. The V and J genes are TRBV6-1 and TRBJ2-1; no clear D gene. The CDR3 runs to 14 residues. The V end was cut by 6 bases, the J end by 2 bases, with 11 bases between. Germline CDR1 MNHNS, CDR2 SASEGT.

This clonotype was seen only a few times. This chain links TRBV5-1 with TRBJ2-1; 13 nucleotides line up with TRBD2. Unmatched junction bases numbered 15, after V lost 4 bases and J lost 2 bases. Germline V CDR1 and CDR2: SGHRS, YFSETQ. This CDR3 has 20 amino acids. The DNA of the CDR3 is TGCGCCAGCAGCCCCGGGACTAGCGGGAAATGGAGTGGACCCTACAATGAGCAGTTCTTC. This codes for CASSPGTSGKWSGPYNEQFF.

This chain links TRBV20-1 with TRBJ2-7; 7 bases are a match to TRBD2. The CDR3 extends over 14 amino acids. Germline V gives CDR1 DFQATT, CDR2 SNEGSKA (reference sequence). The V gene end was trimmed by 0 bases and the J gene end by 2 bases; junction bases not matched to a gene: 4. CDR3 region: CSARDAGATYEQYF. CDR3 bases: TGCAGTGCTAGAGATGCGGGAGCAACCTACGAGCAGTACTTC.

This clonotype was detected ten times or more. The chain joins TRBV5-1 to TRBJ2-1; D gene ambiguous. This CDR3 is built from 15 residues. The V end lost 0 bases, the J end lost 0 bases, and 7 bases lay between the germline ends. Germline lookup yields CDR1 SGHRS and CDR2 YFSETQ. The CDR3 nucleotides are TGCGCCAGCAGCTTGGGGCATAACTCCTACAATGAGCAGTTCTTC. Encoded protein: CASSLGHNSYNEQFF.

Ten or more counts support this clonotype. V is TRBV18 and J is TRBJ1-1; weak D call: TRBD1 (5 bases). Per the germline V gene, CDR1 is KGHSH and CDR2 is LQKENI. V lost 5 bases to trimming and J lost 6 bases, with 22 bases between them. This CDR3 has 16 amino acids. The DNA for the CDR3 is TGTGCCAGCTCATCAGACCCGGGACTGCCCTCTGCTGAAGCTTTCTTT. Its translation is CASSSDPGLPSAEAFF.

The table lists this clonotype with a few counts. The chain is built from TRBV12-3 or TRBV12-4 and TRBJ2-3, with 8 nucleotides matching TRBD2. The V gene end was trimmed by 4 bases and the J gene end by 4 bases; junction bases not matched to a gene: 10. This CDR3 is built from 16 residues. CDR3 sequence reads: CASSSGASGLPDTQYF. As DNA, the CDR3 is TGTGCCAGCAGTTCTGGGGCTAGCGGGTTACCAGATACGCAGTATTTT.

This clonotype came up many times. The J gene is TRBJ1-6, the V gene TRBV28, with D possibly being TRBD1 (6 bases). The CDR3 is 18 amino acids. Trimming left V 0 bases short and J 9 bases short, with 21 bases between. CDR1 is MDHEN and CDR2 is SYDVKM in the germline V gene. The CDR3 is CASSLWGSGTLGISPLHF. CDR3 coding DNA: TGTGCCAGCAGTTTATGGGGGTCGGGGACATTGGGCATTTCACCCCTCCACTTT.

The chain uses TRBV20-1 and TRBJ2-7; no clear D gene. In germline, CDR1 is DFQATT, CDR2 SNEGSKA (reference sequence). The CDR3 runs 12 residues. The germline V and J ends were trimmed by 5 bases and 6 bases, with 14 bases remaining between them. CDR3 sequence (DNA): TGCAGTGCTCCCCGCCCCGGTCGCGAGCAGTACTTC. It translates to CSAPRPGREQYF.

CDR3 sequence (DNA): TGCAGTGCTCGTAGGTGGGACGGTGATGAAAAACTGTTTTTT. Its protein product is CSARRWDGDEKLFF. The V gene is TRBV20-1, the J gene TRBJ1-4, with D tentatively TRBD1 (5 bases). Between the trimmed V and J ends, which lost 5 bases and 6 bases, there was a span of 16 bases. The CDR3 is made up of 14 amino acids. Germline CDR1 reads DFQATT; CDR2 reads SNEGSKA (reference sequence).

In this sample, this clonotype turned up once. This sequence may be a read error, since a much larger clone differs from it by one base. The chain carries TRBV5-1 and TRBJ2-3; 11 bases are shared with TRBD1. With V trimmed by 6 bases and J by 3 bases, 6 bases remained unmatched. The CDR3 is 15 amino acids. CDR1 is SGHRS and CDR2 is YFSETQ in the germline V gene. The CDR3 DNA reads as TGCGCCAGCACCTTCCGGGACAGGGGGACAGATACGCAGTATTTT. Its protein is CASTFRDRGTDTQYF.

The V call is TRBV11-1, the J call TRBJ1-1; D remains ambiguous. Per the germline V gene, CDR1 is SGHAT and CDR2 is FQDESV (reference sequence). Trimming left V 2 bases short and J 0 bases short, with 10 bases between. The CDR3 contains 15 residues. The CDR3 DNA is TGTGCCAGCAGCTTAAGTACGGGGATGAACACTGAAGCTTTCTTT. Residues: CASSLSTGMNTEAFF. Combining the CDR3 with reference TRBV11-1 and TRBJ1-1 gives the whole variable domain EAEVAQSPRYKITEKSQAVAFWCDPISGHATLYWYRQILGQGPELLVQFQDESVVDDSQLPKDRFSAERLKGVDSTLKIQPAELGDSAMYLCASSLSTGMNTEAFFGQGTRLTVV.

This clonotype was detected only a few times. The rearrangement uses TRBV12-3 or TRBV12-4 and TRBJ2-3, with D possibly matching TRBD2 (6 bases). There are 14 residues in the CDR3. The V end lost 8 bases, the J end lost 2 bases, and 14 bases lay between the germline ends. The chain's CDR3 is CASARTGDTDTQYF. CDR3 DNA sequence: TGTGCCAGCGCTAGGACGGGAGACACAGATACGCAGTATTTT.

This clonotype was picked up many times. The chain joins TRBV6-2 or TRBV6-3 to TRBJ2-7; 11 nucleotides line up with TRBD2. CDR3 length: 13 amino acids. Germline V CDR1 and CDR2: MNHEY, SVGEGT. Trimming cost V 8 bases and J 2 bases; bases outside gene matches: 2. CDR3 coding DNA: TGTGCCAGCCTACTAGCGGGAGCCTACGAGCAGTACTTC. It encodes CASLLAGAYEQYF.

This chain uses TRBV20-1 with TRBJ2-5; D is unresolved. The CDR3 contains 15 residues. The germline CDR1 and CDR2 sequences are DFQATT and SNEGSKA (reference sequence). With 3 bases removed from V and 5 bases from J, the gap between germline ends came to 19 bases. The CDR3 loop reads CSASIPQAARETQYF. In DNA, the CDR3 is TGCAGTGCTAGTATACCGCAGGCTGCGAGGGAGACCCAGTACTTC.

This clonotype showed up just once. This rearrangement joins TRBV30 to TRBJ1-1; D unresolved. CDR1 is GTSNPN and CDR2 is SVGIG in the germline V gene (reference sequence). Trimming stripped 1 base from V and 0 bases from J, with 6 bases between. The CDR3 extends over 13 amino acids. This CDR3 is CAWSASMNTEAFF. CDR3 coding DNA: TGTGCCTGGAGTGCTAGTATGAACACTGAAGCTTTCTTT.

V gene TRBV4-3 combines with J gene TRBJ2-1, with D possibly being TRBD1 (6 bases). From germline, CDR1 is LGHNA and CDR2 YSLEER. V was trimmed by 1 base and J by 8 bases, leaving 12 bases between them. The CDR3 totals 14 residues. The CDR3 bases are TGCGCCAGCAGCCAAGTTTGGGGGCGAGATGAGCAGTTCTTC. It yields the protein CASSQVWGRDEQFF.

This clonotype turned up a few times. The V gene is TRBV7-8, the J gene TRBJ2-1, with D perhaps TRBD2 (6 bases). V shed 5 bases and J shed 9 bases, with 17 bases lying between them. CDR3 length: 14 residues. Germline assignment: CDR1 SGHVS and CDR2 FQNEAQ. The CDR3 DNA sequence: TGTGCCAGCAGCGTGGAGGGCACCCGGGGTGAGCAGTTCTTC. Translating gives CASSVEGTRGEQFF.

The chain employs TRBV30 and TRBJ1-5; D may be TRBD1 (5 bases). Germline-derived CDR1 and CDR2 are GTSNPN and SVGIG (reference sequence). V lost 2 bases, J lost 5 bases, and 13 bases lay in between. This CDR3 has 14 amino acids. The CDR3, as DNA: TGTGCCTGGAGTTCGCGGGGGGGAGATCAGCCCCAGCATTTT. Translation gives CAWSSRGGDQPQHF.

The chain links TRBV6-2 or TRBV6-3 to TRBJ2-1; 14 bases match TRBD2. The CDR3 contains 18 residues. V was clipped by 4 bases and J by 2 bases; unmatched bases: 7. CDR1 is MNHEY, CDR2 SVGEGT, per germline. The CDR3 nucleotides read TGTGCCAGCAGTTTGACTAGCGGGAGGGTTATAACCTACAATGAGCAGTTCTTC. This sequence encodes CASSLTSGRVITYNEQFF.

This clonotype occurred a few times. The chain employs TRBV7-8 and TRBJ2-7; D not certain. Deletions cut 5 bases from V and 1 base from J, with 15 bases between. Germline assignment: CDR1 SGHVS and CDR2 FQNEAQ. This CDR3 has 15 residues. The CDR3 is CASSPKQDRSYEQYV. The DNA of the CDR3 is TGTGCCAGCAGCCCAAAACAAGACCGTTCCTACGAGCAGTACGTC.

This clonotype was detected a few times. The chain is built from TRBV6-5 and TRBJ2-5, with 7 bases that match TRBD1. The germline V gene encodes CDR1 MNHEY and CDR2 SVGAGI. The J segment lost 13 bases and the V segment lost 4 bases, leaving 6 bases of the junction unmatched. The CDR3 contains 11 residues. The DNA of the CDR3 is TGTGCCAGCAGTTCCGGACAGGCAGCGTACTTC. This translates into CASSSGQAAYF.

This clonotype was counted at least ten times. The chain joins TRBV20-1 to TRBJ2-7; D is possibly TRBD1 (5 bases). Trimming removed 3 bases from V and 7 bases from J, with 16 bases in between. CDR3 size: 13 residues. Per the germline V gene, CDR1 is DFQATT and CDR2 is SNEGSKA (reference sequence). CDR3 residues: CSARGQGTKEQYF. For the CDR3, the DNA is TGCAGTGCTAGGGGGCAGGGAACGAAAGAGCAGTACTTC.

This clonotype was counted between two and nine times. DNA for the CDR3: TGTGCCAGCAGCCAAGTGATGGAGACCCAGTACTTC. The encoded protein is CASSQVMETQYF. The V and J genes are TRBV5-6 and TRBJ2-5; D unclear. V lost 4 bases and J lost 5, with 9 bases in between. The CDR3 totals 12 residues. CDR1 and CDR2 from the germline V gene are SGHDT and YYEEEE. The whole variable domain, filled in from reference TRBV5-6 and TRBJ2-5, reads DAGVTQSPTHLIKTRGQQVTLRCSPKSGHDTVSWYQQALGQGPQFIFQYYEEEERQRGNFPDRFSGHQFPNYSSELNVNALLLGDSALYLCASSQVMETQYFGPGTRLLVL.